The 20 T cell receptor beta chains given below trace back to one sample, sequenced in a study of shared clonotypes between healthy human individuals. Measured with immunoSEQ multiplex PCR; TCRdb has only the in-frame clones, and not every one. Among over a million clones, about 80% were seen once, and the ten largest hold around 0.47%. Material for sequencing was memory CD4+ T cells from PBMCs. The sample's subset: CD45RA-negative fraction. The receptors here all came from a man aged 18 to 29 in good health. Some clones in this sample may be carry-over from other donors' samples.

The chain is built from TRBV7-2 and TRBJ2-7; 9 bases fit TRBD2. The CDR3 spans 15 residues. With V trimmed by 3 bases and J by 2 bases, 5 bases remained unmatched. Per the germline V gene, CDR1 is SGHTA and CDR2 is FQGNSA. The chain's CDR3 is CASSFPLAGTYEQYF. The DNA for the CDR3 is TGTGCCAGCAGCTTTCCACTAGCGGGTACCTACGAGCAGTACTTC.

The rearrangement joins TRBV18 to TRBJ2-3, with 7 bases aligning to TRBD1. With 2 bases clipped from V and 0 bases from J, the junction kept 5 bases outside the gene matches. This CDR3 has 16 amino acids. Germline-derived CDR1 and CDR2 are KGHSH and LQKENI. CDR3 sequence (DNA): TGTGCCAGCTCACCAACCAAGGGACAGAGCACAGATACGCAGTATTTT. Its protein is CASSPTKGQSTDTQYF. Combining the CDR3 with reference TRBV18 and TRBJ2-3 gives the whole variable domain NAGVMQNPRHLVRRRGQEARLRCSPMKGHSHVYWYRQLPEEGLKFMVYLQKENIIDESGMPKERFSAEFPKEGPSILRIQQVVRGDSAAYFCASSPTKGQSTDTQYFGPGTRLTVL.

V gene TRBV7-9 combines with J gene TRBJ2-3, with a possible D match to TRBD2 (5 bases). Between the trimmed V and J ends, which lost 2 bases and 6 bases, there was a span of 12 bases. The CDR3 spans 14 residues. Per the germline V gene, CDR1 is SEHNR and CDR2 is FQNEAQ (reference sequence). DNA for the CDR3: TGTGCCAGCAGCTTACGAGGAGGTGCTGATACGCAGTATTTT. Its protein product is CASSLRGGADTQYF.

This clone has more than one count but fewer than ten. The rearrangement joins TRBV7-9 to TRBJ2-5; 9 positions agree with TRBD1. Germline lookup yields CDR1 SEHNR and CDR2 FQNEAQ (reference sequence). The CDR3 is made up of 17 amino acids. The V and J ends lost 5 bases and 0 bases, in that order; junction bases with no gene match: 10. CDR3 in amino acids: CASSPGRTGAYQETQYF. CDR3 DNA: TGTGCCAGCAGCCCGGGACGGACAGGGGCATACCAAGAGACCCAGTACTTC.

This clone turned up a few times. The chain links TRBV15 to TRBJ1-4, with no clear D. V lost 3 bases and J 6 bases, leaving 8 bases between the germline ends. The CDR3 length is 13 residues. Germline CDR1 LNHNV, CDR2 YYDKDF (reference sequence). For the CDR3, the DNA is TGTGCCACCAGCAGCGGATGGGATGAAAAACTGTTTTTT. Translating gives CATSSGWDEKLFF.

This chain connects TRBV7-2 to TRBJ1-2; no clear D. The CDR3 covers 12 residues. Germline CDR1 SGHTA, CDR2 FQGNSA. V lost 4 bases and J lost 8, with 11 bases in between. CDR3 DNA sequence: TGTGCCAGCAGCTCCCCCCCCGGCGGCTACACCTTC. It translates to CASSSPPGGYTF.

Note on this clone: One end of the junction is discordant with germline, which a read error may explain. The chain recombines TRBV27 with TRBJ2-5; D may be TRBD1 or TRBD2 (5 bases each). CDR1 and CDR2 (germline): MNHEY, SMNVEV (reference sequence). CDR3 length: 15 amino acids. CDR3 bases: TGTGCCAGCAGGTCGCCCTGGGGGTACCAGGAGACCCAGTACTTC. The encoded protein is CASRSPWGYQETQYF.

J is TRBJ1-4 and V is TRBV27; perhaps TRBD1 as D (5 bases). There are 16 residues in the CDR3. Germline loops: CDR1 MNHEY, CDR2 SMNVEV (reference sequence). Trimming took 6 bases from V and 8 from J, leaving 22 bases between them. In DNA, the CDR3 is TGTGCCAGCAGCCCGCAAAACAGGAAGCCCCTAGAAAAACTGTTTTTT. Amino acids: CASSPQNRKPLEKLFF. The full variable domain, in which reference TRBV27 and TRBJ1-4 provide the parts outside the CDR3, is EAQVTQNPRYLITVTGKKLTVTCSQNMNHEYMSWYRQDPGLGLRQIYYSMNVEVTDKGDVPEGYKVSRKEKRNFPLILESPSPNQTSLYFCASSPQNRKPLEKLFFGSGTQLSVL.

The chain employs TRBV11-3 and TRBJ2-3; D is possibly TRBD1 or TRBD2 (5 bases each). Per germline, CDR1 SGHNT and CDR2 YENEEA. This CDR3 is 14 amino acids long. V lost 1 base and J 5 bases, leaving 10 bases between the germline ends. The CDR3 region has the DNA TGTGCCAGCAGCTTAGGGGGGACCTTAGATACGCAGTATTTT. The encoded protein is CASSLGGTLDTQYF.

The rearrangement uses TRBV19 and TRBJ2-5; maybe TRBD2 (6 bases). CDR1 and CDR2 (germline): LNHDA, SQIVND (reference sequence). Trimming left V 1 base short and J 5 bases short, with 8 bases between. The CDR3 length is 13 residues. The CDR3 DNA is TGTGCCAGTAGTATAGCAGGGAGGGAGACCCAGTACTTC. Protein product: CASSIAGRETQYF.

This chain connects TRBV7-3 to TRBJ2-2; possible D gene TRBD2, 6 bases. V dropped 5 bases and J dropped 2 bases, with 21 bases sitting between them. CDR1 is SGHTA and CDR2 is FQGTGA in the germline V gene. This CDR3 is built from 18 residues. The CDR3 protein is CASSATGVGAANTGELFF. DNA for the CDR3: TGTGCCAGCAGCGCAACGGGGGTAGGAGCGGCCAACACCGGGGAGCTGTTTTTT.

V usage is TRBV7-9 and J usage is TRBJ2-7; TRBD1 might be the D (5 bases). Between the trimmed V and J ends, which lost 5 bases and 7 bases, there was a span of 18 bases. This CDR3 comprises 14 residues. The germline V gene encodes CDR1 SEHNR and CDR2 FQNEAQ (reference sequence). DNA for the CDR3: TGTGCCAGCAGCCCGCACTCAGGGTCGCGGGAGCAGTACTTC. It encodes CASSPHSGSREQYF.

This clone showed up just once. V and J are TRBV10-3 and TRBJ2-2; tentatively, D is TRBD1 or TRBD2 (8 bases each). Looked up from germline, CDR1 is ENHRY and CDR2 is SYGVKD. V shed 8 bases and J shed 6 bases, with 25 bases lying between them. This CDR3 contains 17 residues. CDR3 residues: CAIRGGDRGFRAGELFF. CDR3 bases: TGTGCCATCCGGGGGGGAGACAGGGGCTTCAGGGCCGGGGAGCTGTTTTTT.

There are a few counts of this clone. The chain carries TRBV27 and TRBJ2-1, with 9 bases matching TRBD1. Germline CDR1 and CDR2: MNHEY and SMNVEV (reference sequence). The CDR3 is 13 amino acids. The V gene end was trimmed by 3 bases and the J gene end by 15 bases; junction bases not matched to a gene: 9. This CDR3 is CASSFREGTGLFF. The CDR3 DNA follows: TGTGCCAGCAGTTTCCGAGAGGGGACAGGGTTGTTCTTC.

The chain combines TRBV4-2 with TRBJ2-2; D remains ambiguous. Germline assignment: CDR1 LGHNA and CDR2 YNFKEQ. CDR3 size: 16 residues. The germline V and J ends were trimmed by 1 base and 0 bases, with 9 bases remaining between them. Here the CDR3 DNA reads TGTGCCAGCAGCCAAGCACAGTACTCGAACACCGGGGAGCTGTTTTTT. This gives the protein CASSQAQYSNTGELFF.

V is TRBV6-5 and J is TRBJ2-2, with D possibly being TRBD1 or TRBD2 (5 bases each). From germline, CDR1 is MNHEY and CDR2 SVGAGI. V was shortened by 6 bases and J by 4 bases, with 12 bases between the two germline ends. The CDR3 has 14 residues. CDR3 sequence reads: CASSHRDRTGELFF. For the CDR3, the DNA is TGTGCCAGCAGCCATCGGGACCGCACCGGGGAGCTGTTTTTT.

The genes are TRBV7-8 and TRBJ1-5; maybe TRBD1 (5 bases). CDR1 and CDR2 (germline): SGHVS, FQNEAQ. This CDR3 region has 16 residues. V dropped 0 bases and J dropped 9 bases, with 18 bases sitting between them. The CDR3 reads CASSLALGTGALPQHF. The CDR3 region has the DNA TGTGCCAGCAGCTTAGCGCTTGGGACGGGAGCCTTGCCCCAGCATTTT.

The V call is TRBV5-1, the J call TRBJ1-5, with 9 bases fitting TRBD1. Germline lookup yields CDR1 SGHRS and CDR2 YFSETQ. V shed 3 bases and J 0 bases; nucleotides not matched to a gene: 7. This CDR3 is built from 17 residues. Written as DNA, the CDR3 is TGCGCCAGCAGCTCAGGACAGGGGCCCTATAGCAATCAGCCCCAGCATTTT. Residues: CASSSGQGPYSNQPQHF.

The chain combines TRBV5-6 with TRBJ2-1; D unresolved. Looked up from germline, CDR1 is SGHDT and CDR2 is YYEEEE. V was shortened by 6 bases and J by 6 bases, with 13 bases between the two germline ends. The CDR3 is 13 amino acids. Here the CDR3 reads CASTIWAANEQFF. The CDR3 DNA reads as TGTGCCAGCACTATTTGGGCAGCCAATGAGCAGTTCTTC.

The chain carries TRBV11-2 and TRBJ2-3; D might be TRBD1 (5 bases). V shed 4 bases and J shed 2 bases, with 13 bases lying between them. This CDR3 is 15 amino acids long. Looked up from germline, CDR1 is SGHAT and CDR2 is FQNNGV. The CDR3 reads CASSYNMGLTDTQYF. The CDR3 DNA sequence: TGTGCCAGCAGCTACAACATGGGGCTCACAGATACGCAGTATTTT.